A single sample is the source of the 4 T cell receptor beta chains below, sequenced in a study of Tregs in tolerant kidney transplant recipients. The table came from immunoSEQ multiplex PCR; TCRdb's copy has only in-frame clones and leaves some out. The sample has some 88,000 clones, just over 90% seen once. What was sequenced was CD8+ T cells from blood. The receptors were sampled from a human donor in good health.

The sample holds one count of this clone. The chain has TRBV19 and TRBJ2-1; TRBD1 matches at 7 bases. The CDR3 runs 14 residues. Looked up from germline, CDR1 is LNHDA and CDR2 is SQIVND (reference sequence). The V segment lost 5 bases and the J segment 5 bases; nucleotides outside the gene matches: 6. CDR3 bases: TGTGCCAGTAGTCCACAGGGGCCTAACAATGAGCAGTTCTTC. It codes for CASSPQGPNNEQFF.

The chain recombines TRBV4-2 with TRBJ1-2; a possible D gene is TRBD1 (5 bases). V shed 0 bases and J shed 4 bases, with 12 bases lying between them. Germline CDR1 and CDR2: LGHNA and YNFKEQ. The CDR3 length is 15 residues. CDR3 sequence: CASSQELGHGYGYTF. CDR3 DNA sequence: TGTGCCAGCAGCCAAGAATTAGGACACGGCTATGGCTACACCTTC.

This chain uses TRBV6-6 with TRBJ1-1; D is perhaps TRBD1 (5 bases). The CDR3 is 15 amino acids. Looked up from germline, CDR1 is MNHNY and CDR2 is SVGAGI (reference sequence). Trimming removed 4 bases at V and 4 bases at J, with 16 bases between. CDR3 DNA sequence: TGTGCCAGCAGTTTGGGGCCAGGGTTGGGCACTGAAGCTTTCTTT. Its protein product is CASSLGPGLGTEAFF.

This chain joins TRBV30 and TRBJ2-3; D not certain. The ends were cut back, 5 bases at V and 2 bases at J, with 14 bases in the middle. The CDR3 is made up of 14 amino acids. Germline assignment: CDR1 GTSNPN and CDR2 SVGIG (reference sequence). Here the CDR3 DNA reads TGTGCCTGGGGGTTAATGGGGTTCACAGATACGCAGTATTTT. Encoded protein: CAWGLMGFTDTQYF.